A single sample gave rise to the 7 T cell receptor beta chains below, sequenced in a study of blood T cell repertoires in COVID-19 (dated by TCRdb to the early 2020s). The method behind the library was the immunoSEQ multiplex PCR assay. Not all clones reach the TCRdb copy of this immuneACCESS table, which keeps in-frame sequences only. Checked studies attribute under half of the gap to unresolved V genes and leave the rest unexplained. For this sample there are about 140,000 clones; about 85% appear just once. The ten largest clones represent 1.6% of the sample. Sequenced input: peripheral blood. Receptor source: a human donor in a cohort sampled during active COVID-19.

V gene TRBV7-8 combines with J gene TRBJ1-3; 9 nucleotides line up with TRBD1. The CDR3 is 16 residues long. CDR1 SGHVS and CDR2 FQNEAQ come from the germline V gene. The V segment lost 2 bases and the J segment 4 bases; nucleotides outside the gene matches: 6. CDR3 sequence: CASSLLQGQGGNTIYF. The CDR3 DNA is TGTGCCAGCAGCTTACTACAGGGACAGGGAGGAAACACCATATATTTT.

V usage is TRBV5-4 and J usage is TRBJ2-2, with D unresolved. Trimming pared 0 bases from V and 5 bases from J, leaving 14 bases between. CDR1 SGHNT and CDR2 YYREEE come from the germline V gene (reference sequence). The length of the CDR3 is 16 residues. Here the CDR3 reads CASSLGWQATTGELFF. CDR3 bases: TGTGCCAGCAGCTTGGGTTGGCAGGCTACAACCGGGGAGCTGTTTTTT.

V usage is TRBV3-1 (or the pseudogene TRBV3-2) and J usage is TRBJ2-7; 11 positions agree with TRBD2. The CDR3 is 15 amino acids. J gave up 3 bases and V 2 bases, and 3 bases lay outside the gene matches. Germline CDR1 LGHDT, CDR2 YNNKEL (reference sequence). The CDR3 protein is CASSQQLAGDYEQYF. The CDR3 DNA sequence: TGTGCCAGCAGCCAACAACTAGCGGGAGACTACGAGCAGTACTTC.

Only a few counts were recorded for this clone. This chain links TRBV11-2 with TRBJ1-3; TRBD1 aligns across 9 bases. V trimming: 5 bases; J trimming: 0 bases; junction bases outside the gene matches: 5. This CDR3 is 16 amino acids long. Germline values: CDR1 SGHAT, CDR2 FQNNGV. The CDR3 reads CASSTGGQGSGNTIYF. In DNA, the CDR3 is TGTGCCAGCAGCACGGGGGGACAGGGCTCTGGAAACACCATATATTTT.

V and J are TRBV25-1 and TRBJ2-1, with D perhaps matching TRBD2 (6 bases). Germline CDR1 MGHDK, CDR2 SYGVNS. The CDR3 is 14 amino acids. V lost 5 bases and J lost 6, with 14 bases in between. The DNA of the CDR3 is TGTGCCAGCAGTATTGCTAGCGCATTCAATGAGCAGTTCTTC. It codes for CASSIASAFNEQFF. Looking up the rest from reference TRBV25-1 and TRBJ2-1 gives the full variable domain: EADIYQTPRYLVIGTGKKITLECSQTMGHDKMYWYQQDPGMELHLIHYSYGVNSTEKGDLSSESTVSRIRTEHFPLTLESARPSHTSQYLCASSIASAFNEQFFGPGTRLTVL.

This clone was picked up a small number of times. The CDR3 loop reads CASSSDPAGGPGNEQFF. The CDR3 nucleotides are TGTGCCAGCAGCAGCGACCCCGCGGGAGGGCCTGGCAATGAGCAGTTCTTC. The V and J genes are TRBV4-2 and TRBJ2-1, with 9 bases lining up with TRBD2. CDR1 is LGHNA and CDR2 is YNFKEQ in the germline V gene. The CDR3 is 17 amino acids. J lost 6 bases, V lost 5 bases, and 14 bases had no gene match.

V gene TRBV18 combines with J gene TRBJ2-5; D is possibly TRBD2 (6 bases). V was clipped by 3 bases and J by 5 bases, with 16 bases between them. CDR1 is KGHSH and CDR2 is LQKENI in the germline V gene. This CDR3 is built from 15 residues. Here the CDR3 reads CASSPDRKGGETQYF. The CDR3 nucleotides read TGTGCCAGCTCACCGGACCGAAAAGGAGGGGAGACCCAGTACTTC.